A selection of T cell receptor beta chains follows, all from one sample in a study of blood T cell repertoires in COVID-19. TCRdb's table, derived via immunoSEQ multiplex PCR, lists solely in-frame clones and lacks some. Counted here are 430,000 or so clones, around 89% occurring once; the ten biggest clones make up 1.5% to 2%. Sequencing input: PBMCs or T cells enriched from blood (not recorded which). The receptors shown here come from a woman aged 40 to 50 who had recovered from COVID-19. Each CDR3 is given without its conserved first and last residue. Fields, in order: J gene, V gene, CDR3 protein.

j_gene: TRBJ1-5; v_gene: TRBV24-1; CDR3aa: ATSDTGRSNQPQH
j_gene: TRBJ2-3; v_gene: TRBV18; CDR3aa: ASSPGGSSTDTQY
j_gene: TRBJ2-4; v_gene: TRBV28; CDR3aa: ASRNSGRLGLAKNIQY
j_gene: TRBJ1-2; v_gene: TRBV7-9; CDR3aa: ASSFSASANYGYT
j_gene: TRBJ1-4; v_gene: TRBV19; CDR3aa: ASSIGRRNEKLF
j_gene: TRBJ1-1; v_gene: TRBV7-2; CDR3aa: ASSPWPGGTEAF
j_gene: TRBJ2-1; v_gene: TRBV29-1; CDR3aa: SVNSGTGEQF
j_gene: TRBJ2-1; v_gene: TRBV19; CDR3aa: ASRTHGGRGRDEQF
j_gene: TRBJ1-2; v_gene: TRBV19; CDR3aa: ASSIGLDSGYGYT
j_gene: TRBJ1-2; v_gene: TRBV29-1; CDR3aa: SVGGYGYT
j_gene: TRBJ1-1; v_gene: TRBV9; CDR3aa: ASSFGQGDTEAF
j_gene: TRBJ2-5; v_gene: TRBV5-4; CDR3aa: ASSPGGRVEGTQY
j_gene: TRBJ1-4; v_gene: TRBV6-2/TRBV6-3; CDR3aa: ASSYNLGRADTNEKLF
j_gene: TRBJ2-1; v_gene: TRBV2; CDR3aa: ASSTPSLRGNEQF
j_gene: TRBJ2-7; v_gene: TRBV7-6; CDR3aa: ASSVGLAGGHEQY
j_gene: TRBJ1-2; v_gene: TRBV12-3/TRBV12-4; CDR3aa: ASSPGWGYT
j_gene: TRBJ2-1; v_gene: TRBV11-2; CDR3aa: ASSPGQAAYNEQF
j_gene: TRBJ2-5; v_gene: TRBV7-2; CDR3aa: ASSLARQETQY
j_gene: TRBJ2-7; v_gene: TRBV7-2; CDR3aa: ASSFSSGRAPYEQY
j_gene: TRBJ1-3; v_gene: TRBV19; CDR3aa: ASSRDRASGNTIY
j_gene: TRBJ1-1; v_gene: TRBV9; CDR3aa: ASSVTAGTGGTEAF
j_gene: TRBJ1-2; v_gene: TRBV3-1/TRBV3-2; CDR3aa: ASSQEGTGENGYT
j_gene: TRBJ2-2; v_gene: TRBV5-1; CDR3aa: ASSLAVTSGTGELF
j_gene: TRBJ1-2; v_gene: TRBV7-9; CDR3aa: ASSEDKTYGYT
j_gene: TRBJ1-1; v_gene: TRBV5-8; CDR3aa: ASNHRGRDEAF
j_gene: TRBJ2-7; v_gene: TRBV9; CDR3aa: ASSVAGTGLSEQY
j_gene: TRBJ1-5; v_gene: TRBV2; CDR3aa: ASDDRAQPQH
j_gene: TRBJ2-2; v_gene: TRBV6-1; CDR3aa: ASSDKYTGELF
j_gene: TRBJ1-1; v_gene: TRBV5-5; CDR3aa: ASSPLGGTTEAF
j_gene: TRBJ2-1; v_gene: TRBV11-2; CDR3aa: ASSLAPRGSNEQF
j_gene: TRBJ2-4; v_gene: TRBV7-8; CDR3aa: ASSLAEVLGAKNIQY
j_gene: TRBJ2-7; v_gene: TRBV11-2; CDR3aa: ASSLALAGYYEQY
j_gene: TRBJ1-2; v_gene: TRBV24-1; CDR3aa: ATSDPRGYT
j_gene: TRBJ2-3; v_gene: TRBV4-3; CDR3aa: ASSQGTSGRALWDTQY
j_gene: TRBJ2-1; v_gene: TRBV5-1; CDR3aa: ASSLSSGEHNEQF
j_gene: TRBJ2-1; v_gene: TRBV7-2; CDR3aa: ASSRTSGKAEQF
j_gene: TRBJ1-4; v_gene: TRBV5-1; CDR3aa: ASGRGSNEKLF
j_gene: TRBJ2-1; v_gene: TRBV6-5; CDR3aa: ASSYGLAGSEQF
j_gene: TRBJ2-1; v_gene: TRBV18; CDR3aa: ASSPWRGSGSYNEQF
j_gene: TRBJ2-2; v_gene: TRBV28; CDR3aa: ASSGLDRGSGELF
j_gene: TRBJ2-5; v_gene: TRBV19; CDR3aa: ASSPTGGLAGIQETQY
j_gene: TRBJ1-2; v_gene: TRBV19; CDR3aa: ASSILGQVNYGYT
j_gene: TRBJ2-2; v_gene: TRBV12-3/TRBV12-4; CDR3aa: ASSFVSGGELF
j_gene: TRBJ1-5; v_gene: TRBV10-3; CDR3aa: AISENRGLGNQPQH
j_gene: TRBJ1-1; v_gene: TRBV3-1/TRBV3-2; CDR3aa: ASSKQQSQYTEAF
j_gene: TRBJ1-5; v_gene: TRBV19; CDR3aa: ASSFNRDSNQPQH
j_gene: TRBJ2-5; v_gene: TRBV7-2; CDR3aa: ASTPGGNQETQY
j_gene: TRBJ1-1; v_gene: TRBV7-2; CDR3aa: ASSLALTGGENTEAF
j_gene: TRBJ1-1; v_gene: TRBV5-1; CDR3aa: ASSPAGGLNTEAF
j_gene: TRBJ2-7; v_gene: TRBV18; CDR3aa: ASSPRDRGYEQY
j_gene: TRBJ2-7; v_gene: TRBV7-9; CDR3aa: ASSSKGVLYEQY
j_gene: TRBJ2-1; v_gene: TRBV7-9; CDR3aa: ASSLVSWLAGKQF
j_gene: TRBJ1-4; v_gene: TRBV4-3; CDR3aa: ASSQDPGTGGEKLF
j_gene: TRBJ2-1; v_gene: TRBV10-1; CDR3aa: ASSVSRGYEQF
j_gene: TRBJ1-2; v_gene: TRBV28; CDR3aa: ASSFVLRQSNYGYT
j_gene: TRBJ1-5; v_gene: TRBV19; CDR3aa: ASSMAAGRVNQPQH
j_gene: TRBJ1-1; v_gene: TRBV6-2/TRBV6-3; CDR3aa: ASSYRGEAF